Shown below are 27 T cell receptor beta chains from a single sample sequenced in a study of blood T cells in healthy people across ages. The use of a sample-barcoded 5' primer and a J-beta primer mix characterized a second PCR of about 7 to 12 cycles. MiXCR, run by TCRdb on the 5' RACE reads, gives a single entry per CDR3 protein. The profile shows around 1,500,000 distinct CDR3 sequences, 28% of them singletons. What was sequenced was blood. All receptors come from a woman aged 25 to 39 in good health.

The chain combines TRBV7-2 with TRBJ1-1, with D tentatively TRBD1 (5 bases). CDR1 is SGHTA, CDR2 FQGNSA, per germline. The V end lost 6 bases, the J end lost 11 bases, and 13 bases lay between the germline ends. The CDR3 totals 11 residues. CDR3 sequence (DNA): TGTGCCAGCAGACGACAGAATGCGGCTTTCTTT. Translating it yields CASRRQNAAFF.

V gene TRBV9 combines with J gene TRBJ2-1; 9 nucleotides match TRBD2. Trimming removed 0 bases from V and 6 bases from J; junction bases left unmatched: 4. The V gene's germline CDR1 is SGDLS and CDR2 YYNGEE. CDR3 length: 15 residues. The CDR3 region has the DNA TGTGCCAGCAGCGTAGGTAGCGGGAGTCCCAATGAGCAGTTCTTC. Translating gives CASSVGSGSPNEQFF. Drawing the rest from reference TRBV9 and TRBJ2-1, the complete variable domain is DSGVTQTPKHLITATGQRVTLRCSPRSGDLSVYWYQQSLDQGLQFLIQYYNGEERAKGNILERFSAQQFPDLHSELNLSSLELGDSALYFCASSVGSGSPNEQFFGPGTRLTVL.

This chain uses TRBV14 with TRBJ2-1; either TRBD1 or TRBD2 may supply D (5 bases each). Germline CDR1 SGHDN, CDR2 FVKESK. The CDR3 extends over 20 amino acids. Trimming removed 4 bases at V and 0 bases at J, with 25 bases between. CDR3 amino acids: CASSRTRGPIWGSSYNEQFF. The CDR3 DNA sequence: TGTGCCAGCAGCCGCACCCGGGGCCCAATATGGGGAAGCTCCTACAATGAGCAGTTCTTC.

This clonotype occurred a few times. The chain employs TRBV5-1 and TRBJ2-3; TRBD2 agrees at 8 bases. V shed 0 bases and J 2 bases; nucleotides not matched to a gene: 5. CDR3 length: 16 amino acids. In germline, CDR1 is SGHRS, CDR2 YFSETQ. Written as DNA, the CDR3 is TGCGCCAGCAGCTTGGTACCGGGGGGGATCACAGATACGCAGTATTTT. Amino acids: CASSLVPGGITDTQYF.

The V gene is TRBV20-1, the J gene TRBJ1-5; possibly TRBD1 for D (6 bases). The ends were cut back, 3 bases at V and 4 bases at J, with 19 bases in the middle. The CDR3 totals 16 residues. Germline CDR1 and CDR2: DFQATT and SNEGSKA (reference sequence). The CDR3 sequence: CSARPRGSIGNQPQHF. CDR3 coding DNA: TGCAGTGCTAGGCCAAGGGGGAGCATAGGTAATCAGCCCCAGCATTTT.

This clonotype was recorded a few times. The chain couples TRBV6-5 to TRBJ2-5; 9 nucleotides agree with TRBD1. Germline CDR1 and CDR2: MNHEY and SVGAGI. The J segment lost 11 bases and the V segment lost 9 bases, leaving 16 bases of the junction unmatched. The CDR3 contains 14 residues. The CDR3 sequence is CASQPGQGLNEQYF. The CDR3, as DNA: TGTGCCAGTCAACCGGGACAGGGTTTGAATGAGCAGTACTTC.

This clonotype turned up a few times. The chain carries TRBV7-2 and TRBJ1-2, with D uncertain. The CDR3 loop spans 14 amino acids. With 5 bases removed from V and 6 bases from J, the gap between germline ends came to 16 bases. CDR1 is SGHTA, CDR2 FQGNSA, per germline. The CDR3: CASSPSGVLNGYTF. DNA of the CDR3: TGTGCCAGCAGCCCGAGTGGGGTTCTAAATGGCTACACCTTC.

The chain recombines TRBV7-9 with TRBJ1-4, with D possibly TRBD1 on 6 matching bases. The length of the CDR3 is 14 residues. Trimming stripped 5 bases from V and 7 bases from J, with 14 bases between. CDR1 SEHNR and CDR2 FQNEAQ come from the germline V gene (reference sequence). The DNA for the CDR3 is TGTGCCAGCAGCCAAACAGGGAGCGGTGAAAAACTGTTTTTT. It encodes CASSQTGSGEKLFF.

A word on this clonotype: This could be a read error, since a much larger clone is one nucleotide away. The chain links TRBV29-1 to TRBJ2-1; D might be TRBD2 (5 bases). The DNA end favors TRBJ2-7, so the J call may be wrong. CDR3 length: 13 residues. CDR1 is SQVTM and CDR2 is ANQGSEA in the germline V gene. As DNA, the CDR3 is TGCAGCGTTGGGACTGCCCCCTACAATGAGCAGTACTTC. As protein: CSVGTAPYNEQYF.

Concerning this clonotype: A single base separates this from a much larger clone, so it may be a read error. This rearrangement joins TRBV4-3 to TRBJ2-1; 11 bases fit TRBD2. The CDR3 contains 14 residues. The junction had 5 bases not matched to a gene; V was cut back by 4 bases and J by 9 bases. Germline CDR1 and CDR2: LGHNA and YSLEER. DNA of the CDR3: TGCGCCAGCAGCCCACTAGCGGGAGCACCTGAGCAGTTCTTC. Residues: CASSPLAGAPEQFF.

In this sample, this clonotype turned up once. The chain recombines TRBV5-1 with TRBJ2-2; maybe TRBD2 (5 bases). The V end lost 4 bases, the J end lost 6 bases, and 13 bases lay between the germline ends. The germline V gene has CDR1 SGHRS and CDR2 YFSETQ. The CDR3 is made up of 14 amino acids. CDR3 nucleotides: TGCGCCAGCAGCATCTCGGGGTCAGCCGGGGAGCTGTTTTTT. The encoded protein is CASSISGSAGELFF.

The CDR3 loop is CASSPRGANRGLHEQFF. The CDR3 DNA is TGTGCCAGCAGCCCGAGGGGGGCGAACAGGGGGCTTCATGAGCAGTTCTTC. The chain carries TRBV3-1 and TRBJ2-1; 9 nucleotides match TRBD1. CDR3 length equals 17 residues. The germline gives CDR1 LGHDT, CDR2 YNNKEL (reference sequence). V gave up 4 bases and J gave up 8 bases; unmatched junction bases: 15.

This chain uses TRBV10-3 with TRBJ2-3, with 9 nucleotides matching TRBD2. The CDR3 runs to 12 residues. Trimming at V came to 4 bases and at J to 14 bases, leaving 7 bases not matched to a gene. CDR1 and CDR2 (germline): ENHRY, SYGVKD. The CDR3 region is CAISGASGTGYF. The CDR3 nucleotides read TGTGCCATCAGTGGGGCTAGCGGGACTGGGTATTTT.

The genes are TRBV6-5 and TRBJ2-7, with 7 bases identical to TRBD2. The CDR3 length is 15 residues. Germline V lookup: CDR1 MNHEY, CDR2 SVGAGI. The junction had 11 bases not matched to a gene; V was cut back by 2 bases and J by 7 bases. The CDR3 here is CASSYRGNRGDEQYF. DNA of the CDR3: TGTGCCAGCAGTTACCGAGGGAATCGGGGGGATGAGCAGTACTTC.

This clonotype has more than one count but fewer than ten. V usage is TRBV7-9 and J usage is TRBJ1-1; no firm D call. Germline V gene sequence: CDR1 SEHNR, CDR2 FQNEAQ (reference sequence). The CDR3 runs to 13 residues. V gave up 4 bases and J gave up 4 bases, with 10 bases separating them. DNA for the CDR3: TGTGCCAGCAGCTCAGCCGGGGTCACTGAAGCTTTCTTT. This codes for CASSSAGVTEAFF.

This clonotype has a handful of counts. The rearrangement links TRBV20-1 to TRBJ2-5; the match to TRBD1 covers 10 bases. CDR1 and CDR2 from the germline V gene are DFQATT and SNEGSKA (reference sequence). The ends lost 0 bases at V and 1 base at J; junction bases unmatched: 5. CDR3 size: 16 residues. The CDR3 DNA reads TGCAGTGCTAGAGATCCTGGACAGGGGGGCCAAGAGACCCAGTACTTC. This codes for CSARDPGQGGQETQYF.

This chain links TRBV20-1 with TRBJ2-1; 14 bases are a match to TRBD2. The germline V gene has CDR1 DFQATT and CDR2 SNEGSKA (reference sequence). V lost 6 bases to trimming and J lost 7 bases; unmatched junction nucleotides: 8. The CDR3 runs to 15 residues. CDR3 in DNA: TGCAGTGCAAGACTAGCGGGAGGGCTACCGAATGAGCAGTTCTTC. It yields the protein CSARLAGGLPNEQFF.

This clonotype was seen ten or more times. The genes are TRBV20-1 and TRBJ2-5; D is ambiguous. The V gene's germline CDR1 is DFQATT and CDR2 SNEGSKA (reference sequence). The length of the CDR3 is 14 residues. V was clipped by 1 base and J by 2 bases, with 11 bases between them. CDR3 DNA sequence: TGCAGTGCTAGAGGGATCACTACTCAAGAGACCCAGTACTTC. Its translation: CSARGITTQETQYF.

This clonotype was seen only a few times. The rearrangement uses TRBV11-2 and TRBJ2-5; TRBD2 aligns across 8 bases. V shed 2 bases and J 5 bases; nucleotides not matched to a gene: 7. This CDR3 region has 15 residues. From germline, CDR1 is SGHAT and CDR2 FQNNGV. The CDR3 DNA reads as TGTGCCAGCAGCTTAAAGCGGGGGAGTCCCGAGACCCAGTACTTC. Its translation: CASSLKRGSPETQYF. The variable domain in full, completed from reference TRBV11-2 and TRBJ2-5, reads EAGVAQSPRYKIIEKRQSVAFWCNPISGHATLYWYQQILGQGPKLLIQFQNNGVVDDSQLPKDRFSAERLKGVDSTLKIQPAKLEDSAVYLCASSLKRGSPETQYFGPGTRLLVL.

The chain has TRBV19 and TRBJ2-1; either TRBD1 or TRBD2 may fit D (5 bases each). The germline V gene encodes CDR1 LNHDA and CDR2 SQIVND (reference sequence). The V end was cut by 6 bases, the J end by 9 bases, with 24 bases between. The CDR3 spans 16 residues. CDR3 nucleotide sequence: TGTGCCAGTAGGCCCCCCCCCGGGGTCCAGGGCAGTGAGCAGTTCTTC. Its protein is CASRPPPGVQGSEQFF.

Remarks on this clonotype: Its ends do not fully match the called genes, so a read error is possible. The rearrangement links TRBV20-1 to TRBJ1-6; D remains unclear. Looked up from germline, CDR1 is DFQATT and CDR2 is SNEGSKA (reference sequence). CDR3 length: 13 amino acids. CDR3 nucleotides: TGCAGTGCTAGATACCCAGCGGGTTCACCCCCCCACTTT. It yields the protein CSARYPAGSPPHF.

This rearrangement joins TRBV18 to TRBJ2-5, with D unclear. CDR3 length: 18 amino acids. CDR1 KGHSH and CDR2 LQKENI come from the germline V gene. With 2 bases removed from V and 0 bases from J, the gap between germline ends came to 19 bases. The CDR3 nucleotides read TGTGCCAGCTCACCAGATCTAATGCAACGTAGGGACCAAGAGACCCAGTACTTC. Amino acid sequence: CASSPDLMQRRDQETQYF.

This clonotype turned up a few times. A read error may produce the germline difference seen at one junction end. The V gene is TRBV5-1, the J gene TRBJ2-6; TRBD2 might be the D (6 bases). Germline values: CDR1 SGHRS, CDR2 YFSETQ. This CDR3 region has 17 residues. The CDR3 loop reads CASSLARDFSGANVRTF. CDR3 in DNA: TGCGCCAGCAGCTTGGCCAGGGACTTCTCTGGGGCCAACGTCCGGACTTTC.

The chain's CDR3 is CASSLEGGATEAFF. The CDR3 DNA follows: TGTGCCAGCAGCTTAGAAGGGGGTGCCACTGAAGCTTTCTTT. V gene TRBV7-9 combines with J gene TRBJ1-1; maybe TRBD1 (6 bases). This CDR3 is 14 amino acids long. Germline CDR1 and CDR2: SEHNR and FQNEAQ (reference sequence). V was clipped by 1 base and J by 4 bases, with 10 bases between them. Combining the CDR3 with reference TRBV7-9 and TRBJ1-1 gives the whole variable domain DTGVSQNPRHKITKRGQNVTFRCDPISEHNRLYWYRQTLGQGPEFLTYFQNEAQLEKSRLLSDRFSAERPKGSFSTLEIQRTEQGDSAMYLCASSLEGGATEAFFGQGTRLTVV.

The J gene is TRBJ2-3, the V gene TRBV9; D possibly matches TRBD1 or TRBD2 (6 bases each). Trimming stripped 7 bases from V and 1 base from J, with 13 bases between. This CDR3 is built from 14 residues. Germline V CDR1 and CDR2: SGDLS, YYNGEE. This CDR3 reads CASPRGERTDTQYF. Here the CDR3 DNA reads TGTGCCAGCCCTAGGGGGGAGCGCACAGATACGCAGTATTTT.

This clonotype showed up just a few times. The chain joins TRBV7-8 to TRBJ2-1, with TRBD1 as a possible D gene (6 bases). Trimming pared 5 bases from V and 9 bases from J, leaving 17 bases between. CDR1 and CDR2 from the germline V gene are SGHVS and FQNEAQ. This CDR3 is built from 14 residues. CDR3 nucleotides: TGTGCCAGCAGCCCGGAGGACAGTGGATTTGAGCAGTTCTTC. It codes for CASSPEDSGFEQFF.

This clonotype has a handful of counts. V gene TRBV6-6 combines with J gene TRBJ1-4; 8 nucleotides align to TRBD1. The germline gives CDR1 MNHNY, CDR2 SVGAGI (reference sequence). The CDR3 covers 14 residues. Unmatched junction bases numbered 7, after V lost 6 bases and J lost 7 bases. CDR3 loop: CASSSTGGPEKLFF. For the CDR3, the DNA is TGTGCCAGCAGCTCCACAGGGGGTCCTGAAAAACTGTTTTTT.